The 31 T cell receptor beta chains below all came from one sample that was sequenced in a study of shared T cell receptors in the human thymus. Sequencing was performed with immunoSEQ multiplex PCR; in TCRdb, only in-frame clones are kept and a portion is missing. The sample has about 730,000 clones, 70% to 90% seen once. This sample also belongs to another study, concerning human thymus T cells.

The specimen sequenced was thymocytes. These receptors originate from a girl under two years old with a congenital heart defect.

This chain uses TRBV5-6 with TRBJ1-1; D is possibly TRBD1 (5 bases). The CDR3 extends over 14 amino acids. V was pared by 4 bases and J by 5 bases, with 15 bases between. Germline V gives CDR1 SGHDT, CDR2 YYEEEE. The CDR3 loop is CASSRGAGHTEAFF. The CDR3 DNA sequence: TGTGCCAGCAGCCGTGGGGCAGGGCATACTGAAGCTTTCTTT.

The rearrangement joins TRBV25-1 to TRBJ1-2, with 8 bases aligning to TRBD1. CDR3 length equals 14 residues. The V gene's germline CDR1 is MGHDK and CDR2 SYGVNS. V dropped 2 bases and J dropped 6; count of bases not matched to a gene: 5. CDR3 coding DNA: TGTGCCAGCAGTGAACCCATGGACAGGGATGGCTACACCTTC. Its translation: CASSEPMDRDGYTF.

The chain employs TRBV27 and TRBJ1-1; D may be TRBD1 (5 bases). Germline V gene lookup returns CDR1 MNHEY and CDR2 SMNVEV (reference sequence). CDR3 length: 14 amino acids. V was cut by 6 bases and J by 4 bases, with 15 bases left in between. The CDR3 bases are TGTGCCAGCAGACCCGGGCAGGGCTTCACTGAAGCTTTCTTT. Protein: CASRPGQGFTEAFF.

In this sample, this clone turned up a few times. CDR3 bases: TGTGCCAGCAGCTTAGGCAGGGGTTTAATACGGGGCTACACCTTC. It yields the protein CASSLGRGLIRGYTF. The V and J genes are TRBV13 and TRBJ1-2; D is possibly TRBD1 (6 bases). V lost 0 bases, J lost 8 bases, and 16 bases lay in between. The germline V gene has CDR1 PRHDT and CDR2 FYEKMQ (reference sequence). The CDR3 is 15 amino acids.

The chain links TRBV5-4 to TRBJ2-7; TRBD2 is a possible D gene (5 bases). The CDR3 has 12 amino acids. The germline CDR1 and CDR2 sequences are SGHNT and YYREEE (reference sequence). Trimming stripped 2 bases from V and 5 bases from J, with 8 bases between. CDR3 sequence reads: CASSFEGHEQYF. Written as DNA, the CDR3 is TGTGCCAGCAGCTTTGAGGGCCACGAGCAGTACTTC.

The J gene is TRBJ1-6, the V gene TRBV11-2, with TRBD1 matching over 7 bases. This CDR3 is built from 18 residues. The ends lost 0 bases at V and 8 bases at J; junction bases unmatched: 13. The germline gives CDR1 SGHAT, CDR2 FQNNGV. The CDR3 DNA sequence: TGTGCCAGCAGCTTAGATCTAGGGGGCCTGAGAGCGGATTCACCCCTCCACTTT. It is translated as CASSLDLGGLRADSPLHF.

The chain employs TRBV4-1 and TRBJ1-1; TRBD1 is a possible D gene (6 bases). This CDR3 contains 17 residues. The germline CDR1 and CDR2 sequences are MGHRA and YSYEKL. Deletions cut 3 bases from V and 2 bases from J, with 19 bases between. The CDR3 region is CASSHFTREGDNTEAFF. The DNA of the CDR3 is TGCGCCAGCAGCCATTTTACCCGGGAGGGGGATAACACTGAAGCTTTCTTT.

The rearrangement uses TRBV4-3 and TRBJ2-1; 9 nucleotides match TRBD2. The germline gives CDR1 LGHNA, CDR2 YSLEER. J was trimmed by 10 bases and V by 0 bases; bases with no gene match: 25. The CDR3 has 21 amino acids. In DNA form, the CDR3 reads TGCGCCAGCAGCCAAGATCCTCCCTCGTTAGGGCGGGGGGGCCCCCTGCGGGAGCAGTTCTTC. Translation gives CASSQDPPSLGRGGPLREQFF.

The rearrangement uses TRBV9 and TRBJ2-1; D is unresolved. This CDR3 spans 14 amino acids. In germline, CDR1 is SGDLS, CDR2 YYNGEE. Trimming stripped 4 bases from V and 4 bases from J, with 12 bases between. For the CDR3, the DNA is TGTGCCAGCAGCCCCTACAACGGGTACAATGAGCAGTTCTTC. As protein: CASSPYNGYNEQFF.

This clone occurred once. The chain employs TRBV29-1 and TRBJ1-1; weak D call: TRBD1 (5 bases). The germline V gene encodes CDR1 SQVTM and CDR2 ANQGSEA. Trimming removed 7 bases at V and 6 bases at J, with 21 bases between. This CDR3 contains 14 residues. CDR3 sequence: CSATKGPREAEAFF. Written as DNA, the CDR3 is TGCAGCGCCACAAAGGGACCGAGGGAGGCTGAAGCTTTCTTT.

J is TRBJ2-1 and V is TRBV5-1; D possibly corresponds to TRBD2 (7 bases). Germline CDR1 reads SGHRS; CDR2 reads YFSETQ. The V end lost 4 bases, the J end lost 8 bases, and 16 bases lay between the germline ends. The CDR3 has 14 amino acids. The CDR3 is CASSLLGGAYEQFF. The CDR3 coding sequence is TGCGCCAGCAGCCTCCTGGGGGGGGCATATGAGCAGTTCTTC.

The chain recombines TRBV11-2 with TRBJ2-3, with 8 nucleotides matching TRBD2. Germline V lookup: CDR1 SGHAT, CDR2 FQNNGV. With V trimmed by 8 bases and J by 1 base, 8 bases remained unmatched. CDR3 length equals 15 residues. The CDR3 bases are TGTGCCAGCGCAAAGGGGCGGGGGGGCACAGATACGCAGTATTTT. Translating gives CASAKGRGGTDTQYF.

The genes are TRBV27 and TRBJ1-3, with D possibly being TRBD1 (5 bases). V lost 4 bases, J lost 0 bases, and 13 bases lay in between. The CDR3 has 16 amino acids. CDR1 and CDR2 from the germline V gene are MNHEY and SMNVEV (reference sequence). The CDR3 loop reads CASSSQGRFSGNTIYF. As DNA, the CDR3 is TGTGCCAGCAGTTCCCAGGGTCGATTCTCTGGAAACACCATATATTTT.

This chain joins TRBV18 and TRBJ2-1, with 7 bases aligning to TRBD2. The germline CDR1 and CDR2 sequences are KGHSH and LQKENI. The V segment lost 3 bases and the J segment 9 bases; nucleotides outside the gene matches: 11. The CDR3 sequence is 15 residues long. CDR3 DNA sequence: TGTGCCAGCTCACCCCCGGGACTAAGCCTCGGTGAGCAGTTCTTC. This translates into CASSPPGLSLGEQFF.

As concerns this clone: Other DNA sequences in this specimen translate into the identical CDR3. The V gene is TRBV7-2, the J gene TRBJ1-6, with a weak D call TRBD1 (5 bases). CDR1 is SGHTA and CDR2 is FQGNSA in the germline V gene. There are 20 residues in the CDR3. Trimming pared 0 bases from V and 0 bases from J, leaving 18 bases between. CDR3 in DNA: TGTGCCAGCAGCTTAGCGAGGAGGGGTACCCGATTCTCCTATAATTCACCCCTCCACTTT. It specifies CASSLARRGTRFSYNSPLHF.

This sequence joins TRBV5-6 and TRBJ2-7; tentative D call: TRBD2 (5 bases). Trimming shortened V by 0 bases and J by 2 bases, and 12 bases separated the two germline ends. The CDR3 runs to 15 residues. CDR1 and CDR2 from the germline V gene are SGHDT and YYEEEE. The DNA of the CDR3 is TGTGCCAGCAGCTTGGGAGCGAGGGAGACCTACGAGCAGTACTTC. Protein product: CASSLGARETYEQYF. The full variable domain, in which reference TRBV5-6 and TRBJ2-7 provide the parts outside the CDR3, is DAGVTQSPTHLIKTRGQQVTLRCSPKSGHDTVSWYQQALGQGPQFIFQYYEEEERQRGNFPDRFSGHQFPNYSSELNVNALLLGDSALYLCASSLGARETYEQYFGPGTRLTVT.

The genes are TRBV13 and TRBJ2-7; 9 positions match TRBD1. This CDR3 has 16 amino acids. The ends lost 0 bases at V and 2 bases at J; junction bases unmatched: 5. The V gene's germline CDR1 is PRHDT and CDR2 FYEKMQ (reference sequence). CDR3: CASSLGLGQGTYEQYF. In nucleotides, the CDR3 is TGTGCCAGCAGCTTAGGACTCGGACAGGGGACCTACGAGCAGTACTTC.

This chain joins TRBV4-1 and TRBJ2-2; D may be TRBD1 (6 bases). From germline, CDR1 is MGHRA and CDR2 YSYEKL. CDR3 length equals 14 residues. The V end lost 2 bases, the J end lost 6 bases, and 10 bases lay between the germline ends. CDR3 residues: CASSQIGGSGELFF. CDR3 DNA sequence: TGCGCCAGCAGCCAAATAGGGGGTTCCGGGGAGCTGTTTTTT.

V usage is TRBV4-1 and J usage is TRBJ2-4; a weak D match, TRBD2 (7 bases). CDR1 MGHRA and CDR2 YSYEKL come from the germline V gene. CDR3 length equals 15 residues. V dropped 3 bases and J dropped 2 bases, with 11 bases sitting between them. For the CDR3, the DNA is TGCGCCAGCAGCCAGCCCGGGGGGCCCAAAAACATTCAGTACTTC. It yields the protein CASSQPGGPKNIQYF.

The chain combines TRBV4-3 with TRBJ2-7; no reliable D call. V lost 0 bases and J lost 5, with 11 bases in between. Per the germline V gene, CDR1 is LGHNA and CDR2 is YSLEER. The CDR3 totals 14 residues. This chain's CDR3 is CASSQDQRSHEQYF. The CDR3 DNA follows: TGCGCCAGCAGCCAAGATCAGCGTTCCCACGAGCAGTACTTC.

This clone appeared once. The chain employs TRBV6-5 and TRBJ1-1, with a weak D call TRBD1 (6 bases). Trimming stripped 0 bases from V and 4 bases from J, with 15 bases between. Germline V gene lookup returns CDR1 MNHEY and CDR2 SVGAGI. This CDR3 has 16 residues. CDR3 region: CASSYSNNRATTEAFF. CDR3 nucleotide sequence: TGTGCCAGCAGTTACTCGAATAACAGGGCGACCACTGAAGCTTTCTTT.

The chain couples TRBV5-6 to TRBJ1-1, with TRBD1 matching over 7 bases. This CDR3 is 15 amino acids long. J was trimmed by 0 bases and V by 4 bases; bases with no gene match: 6. The germline V gene encodes CDR1 SGHDT and CDR2 YYEEEE. This CDR3 reads CASSADREMNTEAFF. DNA for the CDR3: TGTGCCAGCAGCGCTGACAGGGAAATGAACACTGAAGCTTTCTTT.

This chain uses TRBV10-3 with TRBJ2-3, with no clear D. Between the trimmed V and J ends, which lost 10 bases and 2 bases, there was a span of 13 bases. From germline, CDR1 is ENHRY and CDR2 SYGVKD. This CDR3 is built from 13 residues. The CDR3: CATSDTDTDTQYF. CDR3 DNA sequence: TGTGCCACCTCAGACACAGACACAGATACGCAGTATTTT.

V usage is TRBV5-6 and J usage is TRBJ2-7; maybe TRBD2 (6 bases). Germline V gene data show CDR1 as SGHDT and CDR2 as YYEEEE. The V and J ends lost 1 base and 3 bases respectively, with 17 bases between them. The CDR3 has 16 amino acids. CDR3 sequence (DNA): TGTGCCAGCAGCTTGAAGGGTTGGGAGGAGAACTACGAGCAGTACTTC. Residues: CASSLKGWEENYEQYF.

The V and J genes are TRBV5-1 and TRBJ2-1; 8 nucleotides agree with TRBD1. CDR1 and CDR2 (germline): SGHRS, YFSETQ. V trimming: 1 base; J trimming: 12 bases; junction bases outside the gene matches: 27. The CDR3 spans 20 residues. CDR3 bases: TGCGCCAGCAGCTTGCCCACCTCCGACCGTCGACAGGGGCTCCCGGAGTGGCAGTTCTTC. Translated: CASSLPTSDRRQGLPEWQFF.

V gene TRBV15 combines with J gene TRBJ1-1; D might be TRBD1 (6 bases). Germline V gene sequence: CDR1 LNHNV, CDR2 YYDKDF (reference sequence). The CDR3 sequence is 13 residues long. Trimming took off 2 bases at V and 3 bases at J, with 7 bases between the two ends. DNA for the CDR3: TGTGCCACCAGCAGAACAGGGTACACTGAAGCTTTCTTT. It yields the protein CATSRTGYTEAFF.

J is TRBJ1-2 and V is TRBV10-3; D uncertain. Germline V CDR1 and CDR2: ENHRY, SYGVKD. Trimming removed 4 bases at V and 0 bases at J, with 9 bases between. The CDR3 consists of 14 residues. CDR3 amino acids: CAISGNRANYGYTF. The CDR3 nucleotides are TGTGCCATCAGTGGTAACAGAGCTAACTATGGCTACACCTTC.

The genes are TRBV5-5 and TRBJ1-1, with unresolved D. V was pared by 4 bases and J by 0 bases, with 4 bases between. CDR1 and CDR2 from the germline V gene are SGHKS and YYEKEE (reference sequence). The CDR3 loop spans 12 amino acids. CDR3 region: CASSPMNTEAFF. The CDR3 DNA sequence: TGTGCCAGCAGCCCTATGAACACTGAAGCTTTCTTT.

The V call is TRBV11-2, the J call TRBJ2-1, with 7 bases matching TRBD1. The CDR3 totals 16 residues. Germline trimming cut 5 bases from V and 5 bases from J; bases unmatched to any gene: 12. The germline V gene has CDR1 SGHAT and CDR2 FQNNGV. CDR3 amino acids: CASSQEVLGQNNEQFF. The CDR3 DNA sequence: TGTGCCAGCAGCCAGGAGGTGTTGGGACAGAACAATGAGCAGTTCTTC.

CDR3 sequence reads: CASSWTGGGTNEKLFF. The CDR3 region has the DNA TGTGCCAGCAGTTGGACAGGGGGCGGCACTAATGAAAAACTGTTTTTT. This chain connects TRBV2 to TRBJ1-4, with TRBD1 matching 11 bases. Germline CDR1 reads SNHLY; CDR2 reads FYNNEI. The CDR3 is 16 residues long. J lost 2 bases, V lost 5 bases, and 4 bases had no gene match.

V and J are TRBV4-2 and TRBJ2-4; TRBD2 is a possible D gene (7 bases). CDR1 LGHNA and CDR2 YNFKEQ come from the germline V gene. Trimming took 0 bases from V and 3 from J, leaving 21 bases between them. The CDR3 runs to 19 residues. CDR3 amino acids: CASSQDGGAHTSNKNIQYF. The CDR3 coding sequence is TGTGCCAGCAGCCAAGATGGGGGGGCCCATACTTCCAACAAAAACATTCAGTACTTC.